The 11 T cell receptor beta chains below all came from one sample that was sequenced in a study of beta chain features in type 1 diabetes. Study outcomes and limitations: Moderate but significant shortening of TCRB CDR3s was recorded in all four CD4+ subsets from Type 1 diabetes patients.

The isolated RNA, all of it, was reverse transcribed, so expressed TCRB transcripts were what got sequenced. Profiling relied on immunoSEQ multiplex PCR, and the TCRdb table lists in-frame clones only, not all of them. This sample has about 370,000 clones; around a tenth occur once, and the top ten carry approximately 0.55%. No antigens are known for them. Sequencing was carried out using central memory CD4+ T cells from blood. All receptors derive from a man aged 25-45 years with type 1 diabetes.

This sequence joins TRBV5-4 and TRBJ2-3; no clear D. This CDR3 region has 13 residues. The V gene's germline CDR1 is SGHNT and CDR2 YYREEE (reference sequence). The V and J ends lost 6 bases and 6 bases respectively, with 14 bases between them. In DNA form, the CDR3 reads TGTGCCAGCAAAACCACCCTCCAGGATACGCAGTATTTT. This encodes CASKTTLQDTQYF.

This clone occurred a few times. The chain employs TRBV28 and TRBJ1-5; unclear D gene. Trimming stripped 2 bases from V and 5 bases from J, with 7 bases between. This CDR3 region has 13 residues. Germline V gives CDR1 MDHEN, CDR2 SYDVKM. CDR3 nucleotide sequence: TGTGCCAGCAGTTTAATGGCTTATCAGCCCCAGCATTTT. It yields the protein CASSLMAYQPQHF.

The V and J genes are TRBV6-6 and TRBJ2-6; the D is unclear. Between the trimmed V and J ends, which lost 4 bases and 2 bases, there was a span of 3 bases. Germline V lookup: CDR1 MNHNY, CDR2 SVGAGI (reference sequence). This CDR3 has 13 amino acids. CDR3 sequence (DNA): TGTGCCAGCAGTTCAACTGGGGCCAACGTCCTGACTTTC. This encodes CASSSTGANVLTF.

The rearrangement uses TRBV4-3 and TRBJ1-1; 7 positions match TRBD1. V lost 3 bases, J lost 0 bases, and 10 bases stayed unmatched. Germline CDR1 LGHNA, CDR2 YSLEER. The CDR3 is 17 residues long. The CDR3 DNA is TGCGCCAGCAGCCACCGAGGGAGACAGGGTATGAACACTGAAGCTTTCTTT. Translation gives CASSHRGRQGMNTEAFF.

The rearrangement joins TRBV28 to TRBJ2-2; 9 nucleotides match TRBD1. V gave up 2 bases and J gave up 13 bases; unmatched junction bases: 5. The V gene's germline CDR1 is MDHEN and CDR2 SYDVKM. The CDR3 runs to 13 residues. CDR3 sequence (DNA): TGTGCCAGCAGTTTAGGGACAGGGAGGGGGCTGTTTTTT. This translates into CASSLGTGRGLFF.

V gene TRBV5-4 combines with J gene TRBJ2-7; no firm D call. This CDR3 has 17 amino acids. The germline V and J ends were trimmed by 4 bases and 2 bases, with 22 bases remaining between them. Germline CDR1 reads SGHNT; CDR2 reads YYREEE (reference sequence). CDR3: CASSRIIFTASPYEQYF. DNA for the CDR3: TGTGCCAGCAGCCGAATTATATTTACGGCATCACCCTACGAGCAGTACTTC.

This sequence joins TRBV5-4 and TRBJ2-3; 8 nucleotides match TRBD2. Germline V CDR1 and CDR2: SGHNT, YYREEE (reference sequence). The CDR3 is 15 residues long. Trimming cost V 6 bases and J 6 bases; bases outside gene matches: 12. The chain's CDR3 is CASTQTGGFMDTQYF. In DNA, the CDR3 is TGTGCCAGCACCCAGACGGGGGGGTTTATGGATACGCAGTATTTT.

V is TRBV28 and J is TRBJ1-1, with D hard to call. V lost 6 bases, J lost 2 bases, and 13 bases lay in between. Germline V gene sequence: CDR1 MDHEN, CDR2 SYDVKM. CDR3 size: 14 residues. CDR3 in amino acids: CASSKTSGNTEAFF. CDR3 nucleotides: TGTGCCAGCAGCAAGACAAGCGGAAACACTGAAGCTTTCTTT. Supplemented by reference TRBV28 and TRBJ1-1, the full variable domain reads DVKVTQSSRYLVKRTGEKVFLECVQDMDHENMFWYRQDPGLGLRLIYFSYDVKMKEKGDIPEGYSVSREKKERFSLILESASTNQTSMYLCASSKTSGNTEAFFGQGTRLTVV.

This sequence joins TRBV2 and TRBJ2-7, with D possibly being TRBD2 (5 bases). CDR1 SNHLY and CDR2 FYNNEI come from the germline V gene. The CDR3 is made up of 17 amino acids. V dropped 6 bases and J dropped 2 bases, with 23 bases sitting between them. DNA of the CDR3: TGTGCCAGCAGCCCCCTAGGATTCGAGGGAGTGACCTACGAGCAGTACTTC. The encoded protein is CASSPLGFEGVTYEQYF.

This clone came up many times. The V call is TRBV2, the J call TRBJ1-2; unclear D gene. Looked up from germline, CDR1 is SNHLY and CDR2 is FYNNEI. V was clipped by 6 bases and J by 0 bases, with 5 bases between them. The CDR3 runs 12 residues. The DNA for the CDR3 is TGTGCCAGCAGGGGAGCTAACTATGGCTACACCTTC. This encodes CASRGANYGYTF.

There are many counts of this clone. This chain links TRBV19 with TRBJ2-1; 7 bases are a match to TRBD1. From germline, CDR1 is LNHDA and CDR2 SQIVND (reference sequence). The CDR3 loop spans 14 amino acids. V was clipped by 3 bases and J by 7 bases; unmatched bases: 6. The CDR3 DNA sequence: TGTGCCAGTAGTATGGACAGGAACAAAAATGAGCAGTTCTTC. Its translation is CASSMDRNKNEQFF.